Presented here are 12 T cell receptor beta chains from one specimen sequenced in a study of T cell repertoires in cytomegalovirus infection. MiXCR, applied by TCRdb to the reads, yields one record per CDR3 protein. Among hundreds of thousands of distinct CDR3 sequences listed, approximately 24% were seen once. Sequencing was performed on CD8+ T cells from PBMCs. The receptor source for this set is a human donor in good health (CMV status not recorded). Some clones in this sample may be carry-over from other donors' samples.

This clonotype showed up just a few times. The chain joins TRBV7-9 to TRBJ2-3; TRBD1 matches at 10 bases. CDR1 is SEHNR, CDR2 FQNEAQ, per germline (reference sequence). Trimming cost V 3 bases and J 6 bases; bases outside gene matches: 9. The CDR3 has 16 residues. CDR3 residues: CASSFLGQGLGDTQYF. DNA of the CDR3: TGTGCCAGCAGCTTCCTGGGACAGGGGCTGGGGGATACGCAGTATTTT.

This clonotype showed up just a few times. The gene calls are TRBV6-5 and TRBJ2-7, with 7 bases identical to TRBD1. Germline V gene data show CDR1 as MNHEY and CDR2 as SVGAGI. V shed 6 bases and J 3 bases; nucleotides not matched to a gene: 8. This CDR3 is built from 14 residues. The CDR3 coding sequence is TGTGCCAGCAGCTCTGACAGGGTCGGCTACGAGCAGTACGTC. Protein product: CASSSDRVGYEQYV.

This clonotype was seen more than once but under ten times. This chain uses TRBV25-1 with TRBJ2-1, with TRBD2 identical over 8 bases. This CDR3 has 13 residues. Germline assignment: CDR1 MGHDK and CDR2 SYGVNS. Trimming cost V 7 bases and J 3 bases; bases outside gene matches: 2. The CDR3: CASNRGGYNEQFF. The CDR3 DNA follows: TGTGCCAGCAACCGGGGGGGCTACAATGAGCAGTTCTTC.

This clonotype was seen ten or more times. The CDR3 nucleotides read TGTGCCAGCCCCCGGGGGAACGAGCAGTACGTC. The encoded protein is CASPRGNEQYV. The chain couples TRBV2 to TRBJ2-7; D is perhaps TRBD2 (6 bases). The germline V and J ends were trimmed by 8 bases and 5 bases, with 10 bases remaining between them. The CDR3 is 11 residues long. In germline, CDR1 is SNHLY, CDR2 FYNNEI.

This clonotype was recorded a few times. The chain uses TRBV19 and TRBJ1-5, with D perhaps matching TRBD1 (5 bases). The germline V and J ends were trimmed by 5 bases and 4 bases, with 15 bases remaining between them. This CDR3 has 15 residues. Per germline, CDR1 LNHDA and CDR2 SQIVND (reference sequence). In DNA, the CDR3 is TGTGCCAGTAGTGGTCGGCAGGGAGGAAATCAGCCCCAGCATTTT. Translating it yields CASSGRQGGNQPQHF.

This clonotype showed up just a few times. V usage is TRBV5-1 and J usage is TRBJ1-5; 7 bases map to TRBD1. This CDR3 spans 14 amino acids. J gave up 4 bases and V 0 bases, and 1 base lay outside the gene matches. In germline, CDR1 is SGHRS, CDR2 YFSETQ. Here the CDR3 DNA reads TGCGCCAGCAGCTTGGAGGGGGCGAATCAGCCCCAGCATTTT. Protein sequence: CASSLEGANQPQHF.

The CDR3 nucleotides are TGCAGTGCTAGCTCGAGGACAGTCTATGGCTACACCTTC. As protein: CSASSRTVYGYTF. V and J are TRBV20-1 and TRBJ1-2, with D perhaps TRBD1 (6 bases). V lost 3 bases to trimming and J lost 4 bases, with 12 bases between them. This CDR3 has 13 residues. Per germline, CDR1 DFQATT and CDR2 SNEGSKA (reference sequence).

This clonotype was detected ten times or more. The chain couples TRBV7-8 to TRBJ2-1; 8 nucleotides align to TRBD2. Looked up from germline, CDR1 is SGHVS and CDR2 is FQNEAQ. The CDR3 is 16 residues long. Trimming cost V 7 bases and J 3 bases; bases outside gene matches: 11. The CDR3 DNA reads TGTGCCAGCACCGAAAACCGGGGGGGGGACTACAATGAGCAGTTCTTC. Its protein product is CASTENRGGDYNEQFF.

This clonotype has a handful of counts. The chain employs TRBV29-1 and TRBJ2-7, with 7 positions matching TRBD1. Germline trimming cut 1 base from V and 0 bases from J; bases unmatched to any gene: 9. Looked up from germline, CDR1 is SQVTM and CDR2 is ANQGSEA. The CDR3 spans 16 residues. In nucleotides, the CDR3 is TGCAGCGTTGAAGGCAGGGGACAGAGGAGCTCCTACGAGCAGTACTTC. This sequence encodes CSVEGRGQRSSYEQYF.

This clonotype was observed many times. The chain is built from TRBV7-8 and TRBJ2-3; D possibly corresponds to TRBD2 (6 bases). Germline loops: CDR1 SGHVS, CDR2 FQNEAQ. CDR3 length equals 14 residues. The V and J ends lost 2 bases and 2 bases respectively, with 8 bases between them. CDR3 sequence: CASSLREDTDTQYF. In DNA, the CDR3 is TGTGCCAGCAGCTTAAGGGAGGACACAGATACGCAGTATTTT. Together with reference TRBV7-8 and TRBJ2-3, the CDR3 gives the full variable domain: GAGVSQSPRYKVAKRGQDVALRCDPISGHVSLFWYQQALGQGPEFLTYFQNEAQLDKSGLPSDRFFAERPEGSVSTLKIQRTQQEDSAVYLCASSLREDTDTQYFGPGTRLTVL.

The chain has TRBV6-2 or TRBV6-3 and TRBJ2-7; D possibly matches TRBD1 or TRBD2 (6 bases each). This CDR3 spans 15 amino acids. Germline lookup yields CDR1 MNHEY and CDR2 SVGEGT. Between the trimmed V and J ends, which lost 8 bases and 2 bases, there was a span of 19 bases. The CDR3 DNA sequence: TGTGCCAGCGGGCGGGACACTCGCTACCCCTACGAGCAGTACTTC. Its translation: CASGRDTRYPYEQYF.

The chain joins TRBV19 to TRBJ2-7; D possibly uses TRBD1 or TRBD2 (6 bases each). Deletions cut 8 bases from V and 2 bases from J, with 19 bases between. The CDR3 length is 15 residues. Germline V CDR1 and CDR2: LNHDA, SQIVND (reference sequence). In DNA, the CDR3 is TGTGCCAGTGCTGGGTTAAAGGGGGGAACCTACGAGCAGTACGTC. This translates into CASAGLKGGTYEQYV.